This T cell receptor beta chain was captured in a study of cytomegalovirus exposure and HLA in healthy donors. Turning to the study itself: Within an early data release were about 85 million unique TCRs drawn from HLA-typed donors. Caucasian-associated ancestry cluster membership applied to over 80% of nearly 400 genotyped donors.

Study outcomes and limitations: The authors later found most CMV-associated TCR beta chains appeared HLA-restricted.

To note about this clone: The antigen remains undetermined.

The primer mix had 60 Vbeta and 13 Jbeta primers. Original analysis: Tens of millions of unique TCR beta chains, about 11 million of them shared, were counted by a later analysis. Measured with immunoSEQ multiplex PCR; TCRdb has only the in-frame clones, and not every one. The DNA was the basis for D and trimming; V, J and clone size are from that table. In the table there are about 160,000 clones, 70% to 85% of which are singletons. The germline gives CDR1 GTSNPN, CDR2 SVGIG (reference sequence). The CDR3 is 17 residues long. Trimming pared 4 bases from V and 0 bases from J, leaving 20 bases between.

Sequences were obtained from PBMCs. This chain links TRBV30 with TRBJ2-3; a possible D gene is TRBD2 (6 bases). This clonotype originated in a woman aged 30 to 39 in good health and CMV-seronegative. The CDR3: CAWTPGVTGTSTDTQYF. CDR3 bases: TGTGCCTGGACCCCCGGGGTAACCGGGACTAGCACAGATACGCAGTATTTT.